Listed below are T cell receptor beta chains from one sample, sequenced in a study of control samples from healthy donors and cancer patients. The method was immunoSEQ multiplex PCR; TCRdb's version includes in-frame clones alone and lacks a portion of them. Altogether tens of thousands of clones are present, approximately 84% being singletons, with the ten largest covering around 16%. Sample: blood. These receptors originate from a man aged 50 or older in good health. CDR3s include the opening cysteine and the closing phenylalanine or tryptophan. A D gene is named only where the DNA matches it firmly. A row's size may be missing; if present it is once, few, many or a size class.

TGTGCCAGCTCACCTTCTTCGGGGGGAGAGACCCAGTACTTC,CASSPSSGGETQYF,TRBD2,TRBV18,NA,TRBJ2-5
TGCAGTGCTAGTTTATCGGGGAGCAATCAGCCCCAGCATTTT,CSASLSGSNQPQHF,NA,TRBV20-1,NA,TRBJ1-5
TGTGCCAGTAGGGGTTGGCCGGCGGGGATTTTCTTC,CASRGWPAGIFF,NA,TRBV19,NA,TRBJ2-1
TGTGCCAGCAATTGGAACACCGGGGAGCTGTTTTTT,CASNWNTGELFF,NA,TRBV12-3/TRBV12-4,NA,TRBJ2-2
TGTGCCAGCAGCCCGCCGGGACTAGCGGGAGAGACCCAGTACTTC,CASSPPGLAGETQYF,TRBD2,TRBV7-2,NA,TRBJ2-5
TGCGCCAGCAGCCCATGGACGCCGGCGAACACCGGGGAGCTGTTTTTT,CASSPWTPANTGELFF,NA,TRBV4-1,NA,TRBJ2-2
TGTGCCAGCAGCGGACTAGCGTCTGGAAATGAGCAGTTCTTC,CASSGLASGNEQFF,TRBD2,TRBV2,once,TRBJ2-1
TGTGCCAGCAGCTTATCAGGGGTAGGCAATCAGCCCCAGCATTTT,CASSLSGVGNQPQHF,NA,TRBV9,NA,TRBJ1-5
TGTGCCAGCAGCCCCTCCTTGGGGGGCTCCTACGAGCAGTACTTC,CASSPSLGGSYEQYF,NA,TRBV7-9,NA,TRBJ2-7
TGTGCCTGGAGTCTACTGGGACTAGCGGGAGGCAATGAGCAGTTCTTC,CAWSLLGLAGGNEQFF,TRBD2,TRBV30,NA,TRBJ2-1
TGCGCCAGCAGCCAAGATCGGGCTACCTACAATGAGCAGTTCTTC,CASSQDRATYNEQFF,NA,TRBV4-3,NA,TRBJ2-1
TGTGCCAGCAGCTTAGGGGGTATAGGGCGCCCCAATGAGCAGTTCTTC,CASSLGGIGRPNEQFF,NA,TRBV11-2,NA,TRBJ2-1
TGTGCCTGGAACCCTATAAGGTTCATGAACACTGAAGCTTTCTTT,CAWNPIRFMNTEAFF,NA,TRBV30,NA,TRBJ1-1
TGTGCCAGCAGCGATACTAATGAAAAACTGTTTTTT,CASSDTNEKLFF,NA,TRBV5-4,NA,TRBJ1-4
TGTGCCAGCAGTACCAGCTCCTACAATGAGCAGTTCTTC,CASSTSSYNEQFF,NA,TRBV6-6,NA,TRBJ2-1
TGCGCCAGCAGCTCCTCGGGACAGGGCTACGAGCAGTACTTC,CASSSSGQGYEQYF,TRBD1,TRBV5-1,once,TRBJ2-7
TGCGCCAGCAGCTACATTGGGACTAGCGTCCAAGAGACCCAGTACTTC,CASSYIGTSVQETQYF,TRBD2,TRBV5-1,NA,TRBJ2-5
TGTGCCAGCAGCTTAAGAAGCGGGCGGGAGCAGTTCTTC,CASSLRSGREQFF,NA,TRBV7-2,few,TRBJ2-1
TGCGCCAGCGCAAGCGGGAGGGCCTACAATGAGCAGTTCTTC,CASASGRAYNEQFF,TRBD2,TRBV5-1,NA,TRBJ2-1
TGTGCCAGCAGCGCAAGCGGGACATTAGGTACGCAGTATTTT,CASSASGTLGTQYF,NA,TRBV9,once,TRBJ2-3
TGTGCCAGCAGCTTTGCCCTCGGACAGCTGAACACTGAAGCTTTCTTT,CASSFALGQLNTEAFF,NA,TRBV7-2,NA,TRBJ1-1
TGCGCCAGCAGCCAATTAGACAGGGGTAATCAGCCCCAGCATTTT,CASSQLDRGNQPQHF,TRBD1,TRBV4-1,NA,TRBJ1-5
TGTGCCAGCAGCTTAGCGCCAAGCGGACTCTACGAGCAGTACTTC,CASSLAPSGLYEQYF,NA,TRBV7-2,few,TRBJ2-7
TGTACAACCCAAGACAGGGGGCCCTCCTACGAGCAGTACTTC,CTTQDRGPSYEQYF,TRBD1,TRBV6-5,NA,TRBJ2-7
TGCGCCAGCAGCCAAGAACCCCCCACGAACTATGGCTACACCTTC,CASSQEPPTNYGYTF,NA,TRBV4-1,NA,TRBJ1-2
TGTGCCAGCAGCCAAAATCGGGGGGCGGAAGGCTACACCTTC,CASSQNRGAEGYTF,NA,TRBV4-2,once,TRBJ1-2
TGCACCAGCAGCCACCTCCGGTGGGACAGATATAATTCACCCCTCCACTTT,CTSSHLRWDRYNSPLHF,NA,TRBV1,NA,TRBJ1-6
TGCGCCAGCAGCTTGGAGGGCGTAAGCTCCTATAATTCACCCCTCCACTTT,CASSLEGVSSYNSPLHF,NA,TRBV5-1,NA,TRBJ1-6
TGCGCCAGCAGCCAAGATGAGAGGAAGAGGGCCTCCTACAATGAGCAGTTCTTC,CASSQDERKRASYNEQFF,NA,TRBV4-1,NA,TRBJ2-1
TGTGCCAGCACTCCCTTGGGGGCGCAGGAAACCGGGGAGCTGTTTTTT,CASTPLGAQETGELFF,NA,TRBV28,NA,TRBJ2-2
TGTGCCAGCAGTGATGGGGGCCTCGGGCCCCAGCATTTT,CASSDGGLGPQHF,NA,TRBV6-1,NA,TRBJ1-5
TGTGCCAGCTCACGACTAGCGGGATCCTACGAGCAGTACTTC,CASSRLAGSYEQYF,TRBD2,TRBV18,few,TRBJ2-7
TGTGCCAGAAAGACCCGGGGACAGGGGCATTACAATGAGCAGTTCTTC,CARKTRGQGHYNEQFF,TRBD1,TRBV19,NA,TRBJ2-1
TGTGCCAGTAGTTCCTATCTCGAGCAGTACTTC,CASSSYLEQYF,NA,TRBV19,NA,TRBJ2-7
TGTGCCAGCAACGACAGGGGCCACAATGAGCAGTTCTTC,CASNDRGHNEQFF,TRBD1,TRBV27,NA,TRBJ2-1
TGTGCCAGCAGTCGCGGGACCATCTACGAGCAGTACTTC,CASSRGTIYEQYF,NA,TRBV2,once,TRBJ2-7
TGCAGTGCTAGTCGGACATCCACAGGGGATACGCAGTATTTT,CSASRTSTGDTQYF,NA,TRBV20-1,NA,TRBJ2-3
TGTGCCTGGAGTCAGGGGGATCAGCCCCAGCATTTT,CAWSQGDQPQHF,TRBD1,TRBV30,NA,TRBJ1-5
TGTGCCAGCAGTTTCTCGACAGGGGGCTATAATGAGCAGTTCTTC,CASSFSTGGYNEQFF,TRBD1,TRBV27,NA,TRBJ2-1
TGTGCCAGCAGCTTAGCGATTTGGACTAGCGCGAACTCCTACGAGCAGTACTTC,CASSLAIWTSANSYEQYF,TRBD2,TRBV7-2,NA,TRBJ2-7
TGTGCCAGCAGTTACCAGGAGGGCAATCAGCCCCAGCATTTT,CASSYQEGNQPQHF,NA,TRBV6-2/TRBV6-3,NA,TRBJ1-5
TGTGCCAGCAGCGTCCCTGGAAACACCATATATTTT,CASSVPGNTIYF,NA,TRBV7-6,NA,TRBJ1-3
TGTGCCAGCAGCCTAAGGTCGGGTCCTAGAAACACCGGGGAGCTGTTTTTT,CASSLRSGPRNTGELFF,NA,TRBV3-1/TRBV3-2,NA,TRBJ2-2
TGTGCCAGCAGCTTGGCAGTTGGGGGGACAGGGGTTTACGAGCAGTACTTC,CASSLAVGGTGVYEQYF,TRBD1,TRBV5-6,NA,TRBJ2-7
TGTGCCAGCAGTTATCAAGGGACCCAGTACTTC,CASSYQGTQYF,NA,TRBV6-5,NA,TRBJ2-5
TGTGCCAGCAGCTCCCAAAGGACTAGCTTGCGGGGAGAGACCCAGTACTTC,CASSSQRTSLRGETQYF,TRBD2,TRBV28,NA,TRBJ2-5
TGTGCCAGCAGTGAATCGGTGGCCGGGGAGCTGTTTTTT,CASSESVAGELFF,NA,TRBV2,NA,TRBJ2-2
TGTGCCAGCAGCTTGGCGACAGGGGGCTGGGACACCATATATTTT,CASSLATGGWDTIYF,TRBD1,TRBV5-6,NA,TRBJ1-3